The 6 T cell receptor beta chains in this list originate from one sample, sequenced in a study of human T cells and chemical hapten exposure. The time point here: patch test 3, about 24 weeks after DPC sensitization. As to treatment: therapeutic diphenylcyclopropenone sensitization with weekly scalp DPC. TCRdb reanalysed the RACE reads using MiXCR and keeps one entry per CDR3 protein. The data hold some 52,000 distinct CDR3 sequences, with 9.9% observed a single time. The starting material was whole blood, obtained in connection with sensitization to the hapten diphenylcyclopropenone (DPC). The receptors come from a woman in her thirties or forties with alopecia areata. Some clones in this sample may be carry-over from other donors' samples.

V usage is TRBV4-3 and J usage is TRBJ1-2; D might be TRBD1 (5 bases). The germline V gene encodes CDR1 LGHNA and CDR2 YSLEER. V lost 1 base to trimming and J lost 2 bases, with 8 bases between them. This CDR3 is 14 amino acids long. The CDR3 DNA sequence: TGCGCCAGCAGCCAAGTCTCAGGGAACTATGGCTACACCTTC. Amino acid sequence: CASSQVSGNYGYTF.

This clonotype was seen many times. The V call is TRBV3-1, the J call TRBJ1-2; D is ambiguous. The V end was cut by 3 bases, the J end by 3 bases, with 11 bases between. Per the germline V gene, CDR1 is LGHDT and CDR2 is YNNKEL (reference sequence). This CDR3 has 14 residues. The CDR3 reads CASSQDRRDYGYTF. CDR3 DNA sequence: TGTGCCAGCAGCCAGGACCGACGGGACTATGGCTACACCTTC. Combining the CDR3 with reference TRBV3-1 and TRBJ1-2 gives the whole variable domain DTAVSQTPKYLVTQMGNDKSIKCEQNLGHDTMYWYKQDSKKFLKIMFSYNNKELIINETVPNRFSPKSPDKAHLNLHINSLELGDSAVYFCASSQDRRDYGYTFGSGTRLTVV.

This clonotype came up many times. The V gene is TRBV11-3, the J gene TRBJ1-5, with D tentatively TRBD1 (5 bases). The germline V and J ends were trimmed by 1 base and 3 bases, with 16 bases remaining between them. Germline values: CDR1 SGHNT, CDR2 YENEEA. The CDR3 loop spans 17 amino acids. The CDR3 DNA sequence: TGTGCCAGCAGCTTAGGAAAGGGGAAGAAGGCCAATCAGCCCCAGCATTTT. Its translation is CASSLGKGKKANQPQHF.

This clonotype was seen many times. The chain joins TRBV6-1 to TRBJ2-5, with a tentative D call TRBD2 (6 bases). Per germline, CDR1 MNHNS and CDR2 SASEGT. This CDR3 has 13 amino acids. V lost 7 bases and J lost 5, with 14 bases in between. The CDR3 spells CASNKGEAETQYF. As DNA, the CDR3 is TGTGCCAGCAATAAAGGGGAGGCGGAGACCCAGTACTTC.

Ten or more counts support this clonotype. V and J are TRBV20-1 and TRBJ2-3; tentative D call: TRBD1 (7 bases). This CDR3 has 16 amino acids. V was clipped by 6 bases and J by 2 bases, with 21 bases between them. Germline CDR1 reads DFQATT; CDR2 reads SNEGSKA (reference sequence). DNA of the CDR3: TGCAGTGCCAGCAAACCCCAGGGGGGAGACACAGATACGCAGTATTTT. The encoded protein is CSASKPQGGDTDTQYF.

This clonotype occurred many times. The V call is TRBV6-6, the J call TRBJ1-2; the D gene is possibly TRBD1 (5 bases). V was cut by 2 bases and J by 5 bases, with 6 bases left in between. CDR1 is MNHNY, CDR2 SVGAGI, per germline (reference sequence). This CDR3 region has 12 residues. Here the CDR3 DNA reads TGTGCCAGCAGTTACGGGGGATATGGCTACACCTTC. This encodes CASSYGGYGYTF.